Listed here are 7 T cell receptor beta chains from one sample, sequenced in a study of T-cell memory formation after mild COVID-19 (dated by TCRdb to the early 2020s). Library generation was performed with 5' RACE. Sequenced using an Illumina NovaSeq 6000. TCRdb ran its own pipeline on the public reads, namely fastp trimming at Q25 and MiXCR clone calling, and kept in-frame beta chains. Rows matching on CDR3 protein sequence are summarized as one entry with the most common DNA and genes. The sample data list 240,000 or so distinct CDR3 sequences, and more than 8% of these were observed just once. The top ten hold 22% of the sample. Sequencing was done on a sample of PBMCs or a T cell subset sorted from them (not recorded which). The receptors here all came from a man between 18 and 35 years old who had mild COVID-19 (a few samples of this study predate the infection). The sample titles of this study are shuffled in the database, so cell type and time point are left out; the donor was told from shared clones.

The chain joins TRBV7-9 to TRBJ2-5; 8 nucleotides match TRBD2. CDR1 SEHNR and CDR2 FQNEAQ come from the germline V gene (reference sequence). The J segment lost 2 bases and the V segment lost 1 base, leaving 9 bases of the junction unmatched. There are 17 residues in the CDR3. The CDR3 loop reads CASSLGSTSGVQETQYF. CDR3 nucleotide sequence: TGTGCCAGCAGCTTAGGGTCCACTAGCGGAGTTCAAGAGACCCAGTACTTC.

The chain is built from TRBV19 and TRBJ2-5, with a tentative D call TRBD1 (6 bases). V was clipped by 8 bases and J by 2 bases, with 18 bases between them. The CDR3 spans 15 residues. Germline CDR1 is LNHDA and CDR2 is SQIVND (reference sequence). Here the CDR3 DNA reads TGTGCCAGTGGGGGCGAGACATATCTTCAAGAGACCCAGTACTTC. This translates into CASGGETYLQETQYF.

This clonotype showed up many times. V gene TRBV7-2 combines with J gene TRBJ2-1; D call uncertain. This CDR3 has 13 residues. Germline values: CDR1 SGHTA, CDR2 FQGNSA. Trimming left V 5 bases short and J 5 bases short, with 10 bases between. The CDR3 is CASSIWVDNEQFF. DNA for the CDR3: TGTGCCAGCAGCATATGGGTCGACAATGAGCAGTTCTTC.

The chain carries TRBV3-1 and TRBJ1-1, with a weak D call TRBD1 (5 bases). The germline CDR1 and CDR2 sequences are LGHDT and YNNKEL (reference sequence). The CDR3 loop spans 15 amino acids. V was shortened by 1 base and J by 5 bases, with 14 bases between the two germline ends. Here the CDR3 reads CASSQGASGKTEAFF. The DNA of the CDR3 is TGTGCCAGCAGCCAAGGAGCTTCAGGGAAGACTGAAGCTTTCTTT.

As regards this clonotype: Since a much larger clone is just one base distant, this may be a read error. In DNA, the CDR3 is TGCGCCAGCAGATTGGCCGGACTAGCGGGCACAGATACGCAGTATTTT. Amino acids: CASRLAGLAGTDTQYF. This sequence joins TRBV5-1 and TRBJ2-3; TRBD2 agrees at 10 bases. The CDR3 length is 16 residues. Germline V CDR1 and CDR2: SGHRS, YFSETQ.

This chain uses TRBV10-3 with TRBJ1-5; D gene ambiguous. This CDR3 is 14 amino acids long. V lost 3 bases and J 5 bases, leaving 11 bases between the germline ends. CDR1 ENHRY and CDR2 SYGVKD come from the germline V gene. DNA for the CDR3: TGTGCCATCAGTGATTGGGGTACCGATCAGCCCCAGCATTTT. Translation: CAISDWGTDQPQHF.

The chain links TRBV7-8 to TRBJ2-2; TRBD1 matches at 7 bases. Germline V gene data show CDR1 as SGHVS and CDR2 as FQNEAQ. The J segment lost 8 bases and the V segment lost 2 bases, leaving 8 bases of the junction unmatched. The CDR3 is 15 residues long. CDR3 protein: CASSLMGQTRGELFF. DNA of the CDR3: TGTGCCAGCAGCTTAATGGGACAGACCCGAGGGGAGCTGTTTTTT.